Detailed here is one T cell receptor beta chain. The record originates from a study of blood T cell repertoires in COVID-19. Study in general: In each case, the material was cDNA or gDNA derived from T cells, B-cell-depleted T cells, or PBMCs.

Per the authors' pipeline: Researchers report that nucleated cell counts were estimated from reference gene primer amplification. Libraries were prepared by immunoSEQ multiplex PCR; TCRdb keeps only in-frame clonotypes and omits some of them. Clone size and the V and J calls come from that table; the DNA yielded D and trimming. The sample includes about 400,000 clones, approximately 86% of them seen just once. Study members were between about 18 and 89 years old and lived in 20 to 30 US regions. Participants reported their clinical history, and cohort assignment relied on those reports. The origin of this receptor is a woman between 35 and 50 years old with acute COVID-19. Sequencing used PBMCs or T cells enriched from blood (not recorded which).

This CDR3 is CASSQDPQQGAYTQYF. The CDR3 DNA follows: TGCGCCAGCAGCCAAGACCCCCAACAGGGGGCATATACGCAGTATTTT. The J gene is TRBJ2-3, the V gene TRBV4-1; the match to TRBD1 covers 9 bases. Germline lookup yields CDR1 MGHRA and CDR2 YSYEKL. V lost 0 bases and J lost 7; bases outside the gene matches: 8. This CDR3 spans 16 amino acids.